These 10 T cell receptor beta chains came from one sample sequenced in a study of human T cells and chemical hapten exposure (TCRdb year 2021). The protocol used for the library was RACE. The instrument was a NextSeq 500. TCRdb took the public reads, trimmed them with fastp at Q25, ran MiXCR for clone calling and kept in-frame beta chains. For every CDR3 protein sequence, its rows merge into one entry that carries the most common genes and DNA. The sample has 350,000 to 400,000 distinct CDR3 sequences on record, about 6% of them singletons. About 5.6% of the sample is in the top ten clones. This sample's time point label indicates: patch test 2, 6 weeks after DPC sensitization. The treatment or condition label here, explained by the study, means: therapeutic diphenylcyclopropenone sensitization with weekly scalp DPC. This sample comprised whole blood, obtained in connection with sensitization to the hapten diphenylcyclopropenone (DPC). The receptors were sampled from a woman aged 18-30 years with alopecia areata. Some clones in this sample may be carry-over from other donors' samples.

The chain uses TRBV4-1 and TRBJ2-2; TRBD2 matches 11 bases. Germline loops: CDR1 MGHRA, CDR2 YSYEKL. The V segment lost 1 base and the J segment 6 bases; nucleotides outside the gene matches: 7. The CDR3 has 17 residues. The CDR3 DNA reads TGCGCCAGCAGCCAAGGCGTGCTAGCGGGGGGAGCCGGGGAGCTGTTTTTT. Translating it yields CASSQGVLAGGAGELFF.

At least ten counts were recorded for this clonotype. The V and J genes are TRBV5-1 and TRBJ1-3; D ambiguous. The CDR3 consists of 13 residues. CDR1 is SGHRS and CDR2 is YFSETQ in the germline V gene. Trimming took off 3 bases at V and 4 bases at J, with 8 bases between the two ends. CDR3 in amino acids: CASSSGPGNTIYF. The CDR3 bases are TGCGCCAGCAGCTCGGGCCCCGGAAACACCATATATTTT.

This clonotype was seen repeatedly, ten times or more. The chain links TRBV9 to TRBJ2-2, with 8 bases that match TRBD2. Germline CDR1 reads SGDLS; CDR2 reads YYNGEE. V lost 4 bases to trimming and J lost 2 bases; unmatched junction nucleotides: 10. The CDR3 extends over 17 amino acids. CDR3: CASSPRSGGLNTGELFF. In DNA, the CDR3 is TGTGCCAGCAGCCCCCGTTCGGGGGGGCTTAACACCGGGGAGCTGTTTTTT.

The chain links TRBV7-3 to TRBJ2-2; TRBD1 agrees at 7 bases. The CDR3 runs 14 residues. Germline CDR1 and CDR2: SGHTA and FQGTGA. Trimming cost V 4 bases and J 6 bases; bases outside gene matches: 5. The CDR3 spells CASSSRDRAGELFF. The DNA of the CDR3 is TGTGCCAGCAGCTCCAGGGACAGAGCCGGGGAGCTGTTTTTT.

The chain links TRBV20-1 to TRBJ2-7, with D uncertain. V was trimmed by 5 bases and J by 3 bases, leaving 14 bases between them. The germline V gene encodes CDR1 DFQATT and CDR2 SNEGSKA (reference sequence). The CDR3 covers 13 residues. The CDR3 protein is CSALNTESYEQYF. The CDR3 DNA reads as TGCAGTGCTCTCAACACCGAGAGCTACGAGCAGTACTTC.

This clonotype was found many times. CDR3 coding DNA: TGTGCCTCCCGGGACAGCAATGAAAAACTGTTTTTT. It codes for CASRDSNEKLFF. V and J are TRBV25-1 and TRBJ1-4; 7 nucleotides align to TRBD1. The V segment lost 11 bases and the J segment 5 bases; nucleotides outside the gene matches: 5. The CDR3 extends over 12 amino acids. Germline V gives CDR1 MGHDK, CDR2 SYGVNS.

This clonotype was detected ten times or more. The chain recombines TRBV6-6 with TRBJ1-3, with D possibly matching TRBD1 (6 bases). The CDR3 spans 16 residues. Germline assignment: CDR1 MNHNY and CDR2 SVGAGI (reference sequence). The V end was cut by 5 bases, the J end by 0 bases, with 14 bases between. As DNA, the CDR3 is TGTGCCAGCAGTCCCGCGTGGACAGCCTCTGGAAACACCATATATTTT. The encoded protein is CASSPAWTASGNTIYF.

This clonotype was detected ten times or more. The chain carries TRBV6-5 and TRBJ1-3; D may be TRBD1 (6 bases). Germline-derived CDR1 and CDR2 are MNHEY and SVGAGI. V gave up 0 bases and J gave up 4 bases, with 19 bases separating them. The length of the CDR3 is 18 residues. The CDR3 loop is CASSYSTWGGHQGNTIYF. The CDR3 DNA sequence: TGTGCCAGCAGTTACTCCACGTGGGGGGGACACCAGGGAAACACCATATATTTT.

This clonotype was recorded at least ten times. The chain is built from TRBV6-6 and TRBJ2-7; TRBD2 is a possible D gene (7 bases). V was clipped by 4 bases and J by 1 base, with 14 bases between them. Germline V lookup: CDR1 MNHNY, CDR2 SVGAGI (reference sequence). The CDR3 covers 15 residues. CDR3: CASSSSAGASYEQYF. The CDR3 nucleotides read TGTGCCAGCAGTTCCTCGGCGGGGGCTTCCTACGAGCAGTACTTC.

In DNA, the CDR3 is TGTGCCAGCAGTTTAAGGGAAGAAGGTACAGATACGCAGTATTTT. This codes for CASSLREEGTDTQYF. The J gene is TRBJ2-3, the V gene TRBV27; no reliable D call. The CDR3 is 15 residues long. Germline CDR1 reads MNHEY; CDR2 reads SMNVEV (reference sequence). V was clipped by 2 bases and J by 3 bases, with 12 bases between them.